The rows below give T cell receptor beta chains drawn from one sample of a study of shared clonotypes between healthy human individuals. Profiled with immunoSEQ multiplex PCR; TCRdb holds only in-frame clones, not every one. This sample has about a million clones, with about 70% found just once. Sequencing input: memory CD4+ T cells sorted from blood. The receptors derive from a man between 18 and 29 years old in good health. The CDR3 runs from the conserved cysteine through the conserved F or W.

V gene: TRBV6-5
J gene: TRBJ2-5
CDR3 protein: CASSFVVETQYF

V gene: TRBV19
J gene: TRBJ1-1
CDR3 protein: CASSILGEAFF

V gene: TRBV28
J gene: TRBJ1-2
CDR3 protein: CASGGANYGYTF

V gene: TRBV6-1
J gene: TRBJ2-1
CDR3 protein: CASSEIGGVIGEQFF

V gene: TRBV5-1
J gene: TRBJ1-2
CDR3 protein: CASSQQGNDGYTF

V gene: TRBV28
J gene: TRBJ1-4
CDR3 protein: CASSAHRGSATNEKLFF

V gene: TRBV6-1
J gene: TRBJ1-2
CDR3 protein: CASRGGYSLGYTF

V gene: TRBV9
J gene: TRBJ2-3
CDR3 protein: CASSARTGGTDTQYF

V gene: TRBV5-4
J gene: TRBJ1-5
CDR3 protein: CASSLGLNQPQHF

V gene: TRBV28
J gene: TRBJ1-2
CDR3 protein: CASSLRLPYGYTF

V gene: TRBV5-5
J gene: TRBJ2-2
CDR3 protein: CASSSSRADTGELFF

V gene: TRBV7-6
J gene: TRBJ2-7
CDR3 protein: CASSAGGGSYEQYF

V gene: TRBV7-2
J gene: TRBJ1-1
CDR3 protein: CASSFMGAAGNTEAFF

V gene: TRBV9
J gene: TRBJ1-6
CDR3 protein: CASSVGQGLSPLHF

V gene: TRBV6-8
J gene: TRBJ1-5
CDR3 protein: CASIGGIRRGNQPQHF

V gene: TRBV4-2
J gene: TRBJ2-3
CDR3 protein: CASSQFSGGITDTQYF

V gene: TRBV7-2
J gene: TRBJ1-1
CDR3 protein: CASSPNLNTEAFF

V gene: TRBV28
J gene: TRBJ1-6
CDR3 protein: CASSEQVDNSPLHF

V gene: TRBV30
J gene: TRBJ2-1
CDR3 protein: CAWTARGLYSGVTNEQFF

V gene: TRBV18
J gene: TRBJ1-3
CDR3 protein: CASSPLGPAGNTIYF

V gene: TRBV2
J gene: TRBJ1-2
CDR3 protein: CASSGQGLNYGYTF

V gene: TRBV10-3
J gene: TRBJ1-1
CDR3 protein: CAIKGDRGGSLNTEAFF

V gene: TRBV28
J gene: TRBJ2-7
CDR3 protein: CASSSGPYEQYF

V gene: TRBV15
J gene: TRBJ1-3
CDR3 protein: CATSNGGTGNTIYF

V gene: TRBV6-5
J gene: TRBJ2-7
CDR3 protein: CASSPRQGASYEQYF

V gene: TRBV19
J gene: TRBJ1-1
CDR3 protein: CASSTDRLNTEAFF